This T cell receptor beta chain came from a study of shared clonotypes between healthy human individuals. A word on this clone: Its antigen is unidentified.

Genomic DNA of every subset was divided equally among multiple immunoSEQ plates. Some clones are missing from TCRdb's copy, which holds only in-frame ones; the method was immunoSEQ multiplex PCR. The sample consists of about 800,000 clones, about 96% of them appearing once. The V end lost 4 bases, the J end lost 3 bases, and 16 bases lay between the germline ends. The CDR3 totals 15 residues. Germline CDR1 and CDR2: SEHNR and FQNEAQ (reference sequence). Study-level points and caveats: An expected dependence of interdonor clonotype sharing on sequencing depth was noted.

CD8 cells regarded as naive lacked CD45RO, were positively chosen for CCR7, and omitted terminally differentiated effector memory CD45RA+ cells. Healthy HIV-negative adults without recent acute infections or vaccinations served as donors. The donors were all Caucasian adults (living in Nashville, Tennessee). This sequence originates from a man aged 25 to 45 in good health. The V and J genes are TRBV7-9 and TRBJ2-7, with D uncertain. Sequencing was performed on naive CD8+ T cells sorted from blood. The CDR3 sequence is CASSSSLKVGYEQYF. In DNA form, the CDR3 reads TGTGCCAGCAGCTCCTCTCTCAAAGTAGGCTACGAGCAGTACTTC.